These 30 T cell receptor beta chains share one sample of origin, sequenced in a study of molecular identifiers for immune sequencing clone quantification. TCRdb re-called the PCR reads with MiXCR, one entry per CDR3 protein. The table lists about 330,000 distinct CDR3 sequences, about a quarter of them singletons, with around 0.74% in the top ten. Sequencing was carried out using naive CD8+ T cells from blood, with Jurkat cell RNA spiked in. Subset noted: FACS-sorted CD8+CD4-CCR7+CD45RA+ naive T cells. Every receptor here comes from a human donor in good health. Some libraries in this study had Jurkat cell RNA spiked in.

This clonotype was seen many times. The V and J genes are TRBV6-6 and TRBJ2-5; D is ambiguous. V was shortened by 7 bases and J by 0 bases, with 6 bases between the two germline ends. In germline, CDR1 is MNHNY, CDR2 SVGAGI (reference sequence). This CDR3 region has 12 residues. This chain's CDR3 is CASMGYQETQYF. In DNA, the CDR3 is TGTGCCAGCATGGGGTACCAAGAGACCCAGTACTTC.

The chain uses TRBV7-9 and TRBJ2-3, with 10 bases aligning to TRBD2. This CDR3 contains 17 residues. The V gene's germline CDR1 is SEHNR and CDR2 FQNEAQ (reference sequence). The trim removed 7 bases at V and 2 bases at J, leaving 12 bases unmatched. CDR3 DNA: TGTGCCAGCATCGCACCTCTAGCGGGGGCCTCCACAGATACGCAGTATTTT. Translated: CASIAPLAGASTDTQYF.

The CDR3 region has the DNA TGTGCCAGCAGTTTATATTTCGGGACAGGGGATAAAGATACGCAGTATTTT. Its translation: CASSLYFGTGDKDTQYF. This rearrangement joins TRBV12-3 or TRBV12-4 to TRBJ2-3; 10 bases map to TRBD1. After removal of 2 bases from V and 5 bases from J, the junction contained 10 bases not matched to a gene. This CDR3 comprises 17 residues.

This chain joins TRBV28 and TRBJ2-2; D not resolved. This CDR3 has 15 residues. Germline-derived CDR1 and CDR2 are MDHEN and SYDVKM. V was pared by 6 bases and J by 2 bases, with 13 bases between. CDR3 DNA: TGTGCCAGCAGCCCGACCCTAGATAACACCGGGGAGCTGTTTTTT. Amino acid sequence: CASSPTLDNTGELFF.

The sample holds a few counts of this clonotype. The V call is TRBV25-1, the J call TRBJ1-1; D is undetermined. The CDR3 has 10 amino acids. Germline assignment: CDR1 MGHDK and CDR2 SYGVNS. V was shortened by 3 bases and J by 6 bases, with 2 bases between the two germline ends. Here the CDR3 reads CASSDAEAFF. CDR3 in DNA: TGTGCCAGCAGTGATGCTGAAGCTTTCTTT.

As for this clonotype: One end of the junction varies from germline; a read error may be responsible. The chain carries TRBV14 and TRBJ2-7; D is possibly TRBD1 (6 bases). The CDR3 length is 14 residues. CDR1 is SGHDN and CDR2 is FVKESK in the germline V gene. The CDR3 here is CASGHRVIPYEQYF. In DNA, the CDR3 is TGTGCCAGCGGCCACAGGGTTATTCCCTACGAGCAGTACTTC.

This clonotype showed up just a few times. The rearrangement joins TRBV3-1 to TRBJ2-5, with TRBD2 matching 9 bases. V gave up 6 bases and J gave up 4 bases; unmatched junction bases: 12. CDR1 is LGHDT, CDR2 YNNKEL, per germline (reference sequence). This CDR3 region has 16 residues. The CDR3 protein is CASSRTVGGGGETQYF. CDR3 coding DNA: TGTGCCAGCAGTCGCACTGTGGGCGGGGGGGGAGAGACCCAGTACTTC.

The chain links TRBV7-9 to TRBJ2-3, with D perhaps matching TRBD1 or TRBD2 (5 bases each). Germline V lookup: CDR1 SEHNR, CDR2 FQNEAQ (reference sequence). V lost 5 bases and J lost 2, with 23 bases in between. The CDR3 has 18 residues. CDR3 sequence reads: CASSTTGSGRGLTDTQYF. As DNA, the CDR3 is TGTGCCAGCAGCACTACCGGTTCGGGACGGGGCCTCACAGATACGCAGTATTTT.

On this clonotype: An end of the junction differs from the germline gene, which may be a read error. The chain uses TRBV5-8 and TRBJ2-3; 8 bases match TRBD1. The CDR3 sequence is 14 residues long. The V gene's germline CDR1 is SGHTS and CDR2 YDEGEE. The DNA of the CDR3 is TGTGCCAGCAGCTTAGGACAGGGTACAGATACGCTGTATTTT. Its protein product is CASSLGQGTDTLYF.

This clonotype was seen ten or more times. This rearrangement joins TRBV27 to TRBJ1-1, with D unclear. V shed 6 bases and J shed 4 bases, with 12 bases lying between them. The CDR3 contains 13 residues. Germline V gene sequence: CDR1 MNHEY, CDR2 SMNVEV (reference sequence). This CDR3 reads CASSRGLATEAFF. Here the CDR3 DNA reads TGTGCCAGCAGCCGTGGACTCGCCACTGAAGCTTTCTTT.

A remark on this clonotype: This could be a read error, since a much larger clone is one nucleotide away. This chain's CDR3 is CASSFHSSEAFF. The CDR3 coding sequence is TGTGCCAGCAGTTTTCACAGCTCCGAAGCTTTCTTT. This rearrangement joins TRBV12-3 or TRBV12-4 to TRBJ1-1, with unresolved D. The CDR3 length is 12 residues. Deletions cut 3 bases from V and 8 bases from J, with 10 bases between.

As regards this clonotype: It is likely a read error: a sequence one base away is far more abundant. This chain links TRBV7-9 with TRBJ2-7, with TRBD2 identical over 7 bases. Per germline, CDR1 SEHNR and CDR2 FQNEAQ (reference sequence). The CDR3 totals 13 residues. DNA of the CDR3: TGTGCCAGCAGCTTAGACGGGGGGTACGCGCAGTACTTC. Amino acid sequence: CASSLDGGYAQYF. The full variable domain, completed using reference TRBV7-9 and TRBJ2-7, is DTGVSQNPRHKITKRGQNVTFRCDPISEHNRLYWYRQTLGQGPEFLTYFQNEAQLEKSRLLSDRFSAERPKGSFSTLEIQRTEQGDSAMYLCASSLDGGYAQYFGPGTRLTVT.

About this clonotype: This CDR3 is missing its conserved last phenylalanine or tryptophan, likely due to a read error. The rearrangement joins TRBV11-2 to TRBJ1-1, with 9 bases that match TRBD1. The ends lost 2 bases at V and 3 bases at J; junction bases unmatched: 4. The CDR3 is 15 amino acids. Germline V lookup: CDR1 SGHAT, CDR2 FQNNGV. In DNA form, the CDR3 reads TGTGCCAGCAGCTTATCTCGGACAGGGGACACTGAAGCTTTCCTT. Its translation is CASSLSRTGDTEAFL.

Concerning this clonotype: This may come from a read error, since a much larger clone is one base off. This sequence joins TRBV4-3 and TRBJ2-3, with 7 bases aligning to TRBD1. CDR1 and CDR2 from the germline V gene are LGHNA and YSLEER. The CDR3 has 16 residues. Trimming at V came to 0 bases and at J to 0 bases, leaving 3 bases not matched to a gene. In DNA form, the CDR3 reads TGCGCCAGCAGCCAAGACAGGGGGATTAGCACAGATACGCAGTATTTT. Protein: CASSQDRGISTDTQYF.

This clonotype appeared a few times. This chain links TRBV7-9 with TRBJ2-1, with 9 bases lining up with TRBD2. J gave up 10 bases and V 5 bases, and 18 bases lay outside the gene matches. CDR3 size: 17 residues. Germline CDR1 and CDR2: SEHNR and FQNEAQ (reference sequence). Here the CDR3 DNA reads TGTGCCAGCAGCACCTCCGAACCGATGGGACTAGCTGGCGAGCAGTTCTTC. Translating it yields CASSTSEPMGLAGEQFF.

As to this clonotype: At one end the junction does not follow the germline gene, possibly because of a read error. The gene calls are TRBV19 and TRBJ1-2; no firm D call. Germline-derived CDR1 and CDR2 are LNHDA and SQIVND (reference sequence). The CDR3 totals 12 residues. The CDR3 bases are TGTGCCTGTAGGCACAATAACTATGGCTACACCTTC. Amino acid sequence: CACRHNNYGYTF.

At least ten counts were recorded for this clonotype. This chain uses TRBV4-1 with TRBJ1-4, with TRBD1 identical over 7 bases. CDR1 is MGHRA, CDR2 YSYEKL, per germline. CDR3 length: 17 residues. Trimming took 5 bases from V and 4 from J; bases not matched to a gene: 13. The CDR3 protein is CASSSRGQGRDNEKLFF. DNA for the CDR3: TGCGCCAGCAGCTCGAGGGGGCAGGGGCGTGATAATGAAAAACTGTTTTTT.

The chain couples TRBV20-1 to TRBJ1-1; 11 bases align to TRBD1. V lost 6 bases and J lost 11; bases outside the gene matches: 14. The CDR3 runs 14 residues. The germline gives CDR1 DFQATT, CDR2 SNEGSKA (reference sequence). CDR3 loop: CSARFRDRGDPAFF. The CDR3 bases are TGCAGTGCCCGTTTCCGGGACAGGGGGGATCCGGCTTTCTTT.

This clonotype was found many times. CDR3 DNA: TGTGCCAGCTCACCCGCGGGACACCCCCAAGAGACCCAGTACTTC. It specifies CASSPAGHPQETQYF. The chain has TRBV18 and TRBJ2-5, with D possibly called TRBD1 or TRBD2 (6 bases each). This CDR3 spans 15 amino acids. Germline V lookup: CDR1 KGHSH, CDR2 LQKENI. Trimming stripped 3 bases from V and 1 base from J, with 12 bases between. Full variable domain (rest looked up from reference TRBV18 and TRBJ2-5): NAGVMQNPRHLVRRRGQEARLRCSPMKGHSHVYWYRQLPEEGLKFMVYLQKENIIDESGMPKERFSAEFPKEGPSILRIQQVVRGDSAAYFCASSPAGHPQETQYFGPGTRLLVL.

This clonotype occurred a few times. The chain has TRBV15 and TRBJ2-7; a weak D match, TRBD1 (5 bases). In germline, CDR1 is LNHNV, CDR2 YYDKDF (reference sequence). This CDR3 contains 15 residues. Trimming shortened V by 0 bases and J by 5 bases, and 14 bases separated the two germline ends. This CDR3 is CATSRDPMADNEQYF. CDR3 bases: TGTGCCACCAGCAGAGATCCCATGGCGGACAACGAGCAGTACTTC.

In its sample, this clonotype was seen many times. The rearrangement joins TRBV14 to TRBJ2-3; D is ambiguous. This CDR3 comprises 15 residues. V was shortened by 4 bases and J by 2 bases, with 13 bases between the two germline ends. CDR1 SGHDN and CDR2 FVKESK come from the germline V gene. Written as DNA, the CDR3 is TGTGCCAGCAGCCGTGAGGTCGGAGACACAGATACGCAGTATTTT. Its protein is CASSREVGDTDTQYF.

This clonotype has more than one count but fewer than ten. V gene TRBV12-3 or TRBV12-4 combines with J gene TRBJ1-1; 8 nucleotides line up with TRBD1. This CDR3 contains 13 residues. Trimming removed 5 bases from V and 4 bases from J; junction bases left unmatched: 3. The CDR3 region is CASSTGGTTEAFF. DNA of the CDR3: TGTGCCAGCAGTACAGGGGGAACCACTGAAGCTTTCTTT.

The genes are TRBV6-2 or TRBV6-3 and TRBJ2-2; 14 nucleotides align to TRBD2. Germline loops: CDR1 MNHEY, CDR2 SVGEGT. J lost 4 bases, V lost 6 bases, and 13 bases had no gene match. This CDR3 region has 19 residues. CDR3: CASSPVGLAGVSGTGELFF. For the CDR3, the DNA is TGTGCCAGCAGCCCCGTGGGACTAGCGGGAGTTTCTGGCACCGGGGAGCTGTTTTTT.

This clonotype was counted ten times or more. The gene calls are TRBV4-2 and TRBJ2-1; D gene unclear. This CDR3 region has 13 residues. Germline CDR1 LGHNA, CDR2 YNFKEQ. V shed 0 bases and J shed 6 bases, with 6 bases lying between them. The CDR3 sequence is CASSQDLVNEQFF. CDR3 DNA: TGTGCCAGCAGCCAAGACCTGGTCAATGAGCAGTTCTTC.

A remark on this clonotype: At one end the junction does not follow the germline gene, possibly because of a read error. V and J are TRBV30 and TRBJ1-2; 7 bases align to TRBD1. The CDR3 contains 15 residues. The germline V gene has CDR1 GTSNPN and CDR2 SVGIG (reference sequence). CDR3 region: CAWKITGQQLYGHTF. CDR3 in DNA: TGTGCCTGGAAAATAACGGGACAGCAACTCTATGGCCACACCTTC. The variable domain in full, completed from reference TRBV30 and TRBJ1-2, reads SQTIHQWPATLVQPVGSPLSLECTVEGTSNPNLYWYRQAAGRGLQLLFYSVGIGQISSEVPQNLSASRPQDRQFILSSKKLLLSDSGFYLCAWKITGQQLYGHTFGSGTRLTVV.

This clonotype was seen a single time. A single base separates this from a much larger clone, so it may be a read error. J is TRBJ2-2 and V is TRBV7-9; no clear D. V shed 5 bases and J shed 7 bases, with 17 bases lying between them. This CDR3 is built from 15 residues. From germline, CDR1 is SEHNR and CDR2 FQNEAQ (reference sequence). CDR3 protein: CASSLTTPGSGELFF. The CDR3, as DNA: TGTGCCAGCAGCCTGACGACCCCCGGAAGCGGGGAGCTGTTTTTT.

In regard to this clonotype: An end of the junction does not agree with germline; a read error may underlie this. This chain links TRBV24-1 with TRBJ2-3; unclear D gene. In germline, CDR1 is KGHDR, CDR2 SFDVKD. The CDR3 extends over 12 amino acids. CDR3 residues: CATSDLTDRQYF. Written as DNA, the CDR3 is TGTGCCACCAGTGACTTAACAGATAGGCAGTATTTT.

This clonotype was found many times. The J gene is TRBJ2-3, the V gene TRBV4-3; D is unclear. In germline, CDR1 is LGHNA, CDR2 YSLEER. V lost 0 bases and J lost 4, with 11 bases in between. CDR3 length equals 15 residues. CDR3 sequence: CASSQDGPGSDTQYF. The CDR3 coding sequence is TGCGCCAGCAGCCAAGATGGACCAGGATCAGATACGCAGTATTTT.

This clonotype was detected once. The germline gene is not matched at one end of the junction; a read error may be the cause. The V and J genes are TRBV5-1 and TRBJ2-7; no firm D call. The CDR3 extends over 14 amino acids. Germline values: CDR1 SGHRS, CDR2 YFSETQ. The CDR3 DNA reads TGCGCCCGCAGCCCCCGGGCCACTCGCTACGAGCAGTACTTC. This translates into CARSPRATRYEQYF.

CDR3 coding DNA: TGTGCCAGTAGTATAGGAGGACAGTCCTCCTACGAGCAGTACTTC. Translated: CASSIGGQSSYEQYF. The rearrangement links TRBV19 to TRBJ2-7, with a possible D match to TRBD1 (6 bases). V lost 1 base, J lost 0 bases, and 10 bases lay in between. CDR3 length: 15 amino acids. The germline CDR1 and CDR2 sequences are LNHDA and SQIVND (reference sequence).